These 19 T cell receptor beta chains were sequenced from one sample in a study of cytomegalovirus exposure and HLA in healthy donors. Both 60 Vbeta primers and 13 Jbeta primers went into the PCR. Libraries were prepared by immunoSEQ multiplex PCR; TCRdb keeps only in-frame clonotypes and omits some of them. There are approximately 190,000 clones in the sample; almost 70% occur only once, and 2.6% lies in the top ten. The sample taken for sequencing was PBMCs. These receptors came from a man aged 35 to 55 in good health and CMV-seropositive.

The chain carries TRBV9 and TRBJ2-3; 10 bases line up with TRBD1. This CDR3 comprises 17 residues. Germline V gives CDR1 SGDLS, CDR2 YYNGEE. With V trimmed by 1 base and J by 5 bases, 10 bases remained unmatched. CDR3 nucleotides: TGTGCCAGCAGCGTATTAAGGGCGGGACAGGGGATAGATACGCAGTATTTT. Its translation: CASSVLRAGQGIDTQYF.

V gene TRBV6-6 combines with J gene TRBJ2-5; TRBD1 is a possible D gene (6 bases). V lost 6 bases and J 2 bases, leaving 10 bases between the germline ends. The CDR3 runs to 13 residues. Germline V gene sequence: CDR1 MNHNY, CDR2 SVGAGI (reference sequence). The CDR3 sequence: CASSFGQQETQYF. In DNA form, the CDR3 reads TGTGCCAGCAGCTTCGGACAGCAAGAGACCCAGTACTTC.

The V gene is TRBV5-6, the J gene TRBJ1-6, with D tentatively TRBD1 (5 bases). The CDR3 is 17 amino acids. Germline CDR1 and CDR2: SGHDT and YYEEEE. V lost 7 bases, J lost 10 bases, and 27 bases lay in between. This chain's CDR3 is CASQHAANWGLNSPLHF. The CDR3 DNA reads TGTGCCAGCCAGCATGCTGCGAATTGGGGACTAAACTCACCCCTCCACTTT.

The chain is built from TRBV7-7 and TRBJ2-5; 14 bases align to TRBD2. There are 16 residues in the CDR3. Germline CDR1 reads SSHAT; CDR2 reads FNYEAQ (reference sequence). The V gene end was trimmed by 5 bases and the J gene end by 2 bases; junction bases not matched to a gene: 4. CDR3 amino acids: CASSMRLAGGQETQYF. The CDR3 bases are TGTGCCAGCAGCATGAGACTAGCGGGGGGGCAAGAGACCCAGTACTTC.

The V gene is TRBV7-2, the J gene TRBJ2-5, with D maybe TRBD1 (6 bases). The last part of the DNA fits TRBJ2-7 better; the J call may be wrong. The CDR3 runs to 16 residues. Germline CDR1 and CDR2: SGHTA and FQGNSA. CDR3 bases: TGTGCCAGCAGCCCCTTGGGGGCGAGACCCTCCTACGAGCAGTACTTC. This translates into CASSPLGARPSYEQYF.

The chain employs TRBV5-1 and TRBJ2-7; TRBD1 aligns across 8 bases. The CDR3 totals 13 residues. With 4 bases clipped from V and 6 bases from J, the junction kept 6 bases outside the gene matches. The germline V gene encodes CDR1 SGHRS and CDR2 YFSETQ. The CDR3 region is CASSPGQGLEQYF. As DNA, the CDR3 is TGCGCCAGCAGCCCCGGACAGGGACTCGAGCAGTACTTC.

V gene TRBV4-1 combines with J gene TRBJ2-7; 12 bases map to TRBD1. CDR1 and CDR2 from the germline V gene are MGHRA and YSYEKL. The CDR3 length is 16 residues. After removal of 3 bases from V and 9 bases from J, the junction contained 12 bases not matched to a gene. The CDR3 protein is CASSQPGTGGLIGQYF. The CDR3 bases are TGCGCCAGCAGCCAGCCCGGGACAGGGGGCCTGATCGGGCAGTACTTC.

The genes are TRBV4-1 and TRBJ2-2, with a tentative D call TRBD1 (6 bases). The V and J ends lost 4 bases and 10 bases respectively, with 13 bases between them. This CDR3 has 13 amino acids. Per the germline V gene, CDR1 is MGHRA and CDR2 is YSYEKL. The CDR3 sequence: CASSPLGAAELFF. The CDR3 bases are TGCGCCAGCAGCCCGCTGGGGGCGGCGGAGCTGTTTTTT.

The chain joins TRBV25-1 to TRBJ1-2, with a weak D call TRBD1 (5 bases). The CDR3 length is 11 residues. The ends were cut back, 5 bases at V and 6 bases at J, with 7 bases in the middle. Germline V gene lookup returns CDR1 MGHDK and CDR2 SYGVNS. This chain's CDR3 is CASSLQDGYTF. The CDR3 DNA sequence: TGTGCCAGCAGTTTACAGGATGGCTACACCTTC.

The CDR3 DNA follows: TGCGCCAGCAGCTCCCCGGGACTCTACAATGAGCAGTTCTTC. Translated, it gives CASSSPGLYNEQFF. This chain connects TRBV5-1 to TRBJ2-1, with D tentatively TRBD2 (6 bases). This CDR3 comprises 14 residues. Germline assignment: CDR1 SGHRS and CDR2 YFSETQ. V dropped 3 bases and J dropped 3 bases, with 10 bases sitting between them.

The genes are TRBV11-2 and TRBJ1-5; maybe TRBD1 (6 bases). Trimming cost V 2 bases and J 6 bases, with 14 bases left between them. The CDR3 extends over 15 amino acids. Germline assignment: CDR1 SGHAT and CDR2 FQNNGV. CDR3 amino acids: CASSLRSGDGQPQHF. For the CDR3, the DNA is TGTGCCAGCAGCTTAAGGTCAGGGGACGGTCAGCCCCAGCATTTT.

The genes are TRBV27 and TRBJ1-5, with 9 positions matching TRBD1. Germline V gives CDR1 MNHEY, CDR2 SMNVEV (reference sequence). The ends lost 10 bases at V and 5 bases at J; junction bases unmatched: 15. The CDR3 length is 16 residues. CDR3 nucleotide sequence: TGTGCCAACCGGGACAGGGCCTCCATCAGGGATCAGCCCCAGCATTTT. Its protein product is CANRDRASIRDQPQHF.

The chain combines TRBV28 with TRBJ1-3; 9 bases align to TRBD1. V lost 3 bases, J lost 2 bases, and 11 bases stayed unmatched. This CDR3 spans 18 amino acids. Germline assignment: CDR1 MDHEN and CDR2 SYDVKM. The CDR3 loop reads CASSFFRHRDRAGNTIYF. CDR3 DNA: TGTGCCAGCAGTTTTTTTCGACACCGGGACAGGGCTGGAAACACCATATATTTT.

The chain recombines TRBV6-5 with TRBJ1-1; D unclear. This CDR3 has 11 residues. V gave up 6 bases and J gave up 8 bases, with 10 bases separating them. Germline CDR1 and CDR2: MNHEY and SVGAGI. The CDR3 DNA reads TGTGCCAGCAGCTCCCCCGTGGAAGCTTTCTTT. Protein sequence: CASSSPVEAFF.

The rearrangement uses TRBV6-4 and TRBJ1-1, with TRBD1 matching over 9 bases. CDR3 length equals 14 residues. Germline trimming cut 7 bases from V and 1 base from J; bases unmatched to any gene: 4. CDR1 is MRHNA, CDR2 SNTAGT, per germline. The DNA of the CDR3 is TGTGCCAGCATATACAGGGGGCGGAACACTGAAGCTTTCTTT. Translating it yields CASIYRGRNTEAFF.

The rearrangement links TRBV7-8 to TRBJ1-2, with D maybe TRBD1 (5 bases). The ends were cut back, 1 base at V and 7 bases at J, with 10 bases in the middle. The CDR3 contains 13 residues. CDR1 SGHVS and CDR2 FQNEAQ come from the germline V gene. The CDR3 DNA reads TGTGCCAGCAGCTTAGGACAGCTTTTTGGCTACACCTTC. It is translated as CASSLGQLFGYTF.

V and J are TRBV5-1 and TRBJ2-2; D remains unclear. Germline CDR1 SGHRS, CDR2 YFSETQ. V was cut by 1 base and J by 0 bases, with 7 bases left in between. CDR3 size: 15 residues. CDR3 residues: CASSLNTANTGELFF. The CDR3 coding sequence is TGCGCCAGCAGCTTGAACACCGCGAACACCGGGGAGCTGTTTTTT.

As DNA, the CDR3 is TGTGCCAGCAGCTCCCCCCCAGGGTACAATGAGCAGTTCTTC. Protein: CASSSPPGYNEQFF. The chain employs TRBV7-3 and TRBJ2-1, with a weak D call TRBD1 (5 bases). Deletions cut 4 bases from V and 4 bases from J, with 11 bases between. This CDR3 spans 14 amino acids. Germline V CDR1 and CDR2: SGHTA, FQGTGA.

The chain employs TRBV10-3 and TRBJ1-3, with D maybe TRBD1 (6 bases). Trimming took off 3 bases at V and 0 bases at J, with 12 bases between the two ends. The V gene's germline CDR1 is ENHRY and CDR2 SYGVKD. CDR3 length equals 16 residues. The CDR3 here is CAISEWDTFSGNTIYF. The CDR3 DNA follows: TGTGCCATCAGTGAATGGGACACTTTCTCTGGAAACACCATATATTTT.